The T cell receptor (beta chain) described here comes from a study of T cells in Graves' hyperthyroidism and ophthalmopathy. This clonotype has ten or more counts. Its antigen is unidentified. Using RNA transcripts as the source, TCR beta CDR3 regions were amplified. The TCR CDR3 first-round RT-PCR relied on the HTBI primer set. TCRdb ran MiXCR on the multiplex PCR reads and lists one entry per CDR3 protein. The profile covers about 300,000 distinct CDR3 sequences, with approximately 18% appearing a single time and under 40% taken by the ten largest. General study points: The authors' 13 V-J model separated ophthalmopathy from stable hyperthyroidism.

Reasons for excluding patients were uncontrolled infection, other autoimmune disease, pregnancy or lactation. The PBMCs studied were ones that came from approximately 9.9 ml fresh peripheral blood. CDR3 size: 14 residues. The germline gives CDR1 LGHDT, CDR2 YNNKEL (reference sequence). V shed 1 base and J shed 8 bases, with 12 bases lying between them. This chain links TRBV3-1 with TRBJ2-1; D possibly uses TRBD1 or TRBD2 (5 bases each). Source material: blood. The TCR was taken from a man aged 45-65 years with Graves' ophthalmopathy. The CDR3 spells CASSQVGTADEQFF. Written as DNA, the CDR3 is TGTGCCAGCAGCCAAGTAGGGACGGCGGATGAGCAGTTCTTC.